Each of the 27 T cell receptor beta chains below was sequenced from the same sample in a study of T cell repertoires in cytomegalovirus infection. TCRdb recomputed calls from the reads with MiXCR, one row per CDR3 protein. This sample has about 530,000 distinct CDR3 sequences; approximately 25% occur once, and the top ten carry roughly 13%. Sequences were obtained from PBMCs. Every receptor here comes from a human donor in good health (CMV status not recorded). Some clones in this sample may be carry-over from other donors' samples.

This clonotype was found many times. J is TRBJ2-7 and V is TRBV7-2; perhaps TRBD2 as D (6 bases). With 5 bases removed from V and 3 bases from J, the gap between germline ends came to 14 bases. The germline V gene encodes CDR1 SGHTA and CDR2 FQGNSA. This CDR3 is built from 14 residues. CDR3 residues: CASSPVGDFYEQYF. The CDR3 nucleotides read TGTGCCAGCAGCCCAGTGGGGGACTTCTACGAGCAGTACTTC.

The gene calls are TRBV7-9 and TRBJ1-2, with D possibly matching TRBD1 (5 bases). CDR3 length: 15 residues. CDR1 SEHNR and CDR2 FQNEAQ come from the germline V gene (reference sequence). Trimming cost V 5 bases and J 7 bases, with 20 bases left between them. This CDR3 reads CASSAKAGYEGGYTF. CDR3 sequence (DNA): TGTGCCAGCAGCGCCAAGGCAGGGTACGAAGGTGGCTACACCTTC. The variable domain in full, with the rest retrieved from reference TRBV7-9 and TRBJ1-2, is DTGVSQNPRHKITKRGQNVTFRCDPISEHNRLYWYRQTLGQGPEFLTYFQNEAQLEKSRLLSDRFSAERPKGSFSTLEIQRTEQGDSAMYLCASSAKAGYEGGYTFGSGTRLTVV.

The gene calls are TRBV6-1 and TRBJ2-3; the match to TRBD2 covers 7 bases. CDR3 length equals 15 residues. The germline V gene has CDR1 MNHNS and CDR2 SASEGT. After removal of 7 bases from V and 3 bases from J, the junction contained 10 bases not matched to a gene. Here the CDR3 reads CASKPSGVGTDTQYF. In nucleotides, the CDR3 is TGTGCCAGCAAACCTAGCGGAGTGGGGACAGATACGCAGTATTTT.

This clonotype was counted only a few times. The rearrangement joins TRBV6-6 to TRBJ2-5; 10 bases align to TRBD2. V lost 5 bases, J lost 5 bases, and 8 bases stayed unmatched. The CDR3 consists of 15 residues. CDR1 MNHNY and CDR2 SVGAGI come from the germline V gene (reference sequence). CDR3 nucleotides: TGTGCCAGCAGTACGGGACTAGCGATCGGGGAGACCCAGTACTTC. Translated, it gives CASSTGLAIGETQYF.

The table lists this clonotype with a few counts. This sequence joins TRBV7-8 and TRBJ2-2; no clear D. The CDR3 runs to 16 residues. V was cut by 5 bases and J by 0 bases, with 13 bases left in between. The germline CDR1 and CDR2 sequences are SGHVS and FQNEAQ. The CDR3 protein is CASSPTMNANTGELFF. CDR3 bases: TGTGCCAGCAGCCCCACTATGAACGCGAACACCGGGGAGCTGTTTTTT.

As for this clonotype: A single base separates this from a much larger clone, so it may be a read error. The V gene is TRBV11-3, the J gene TRBJ2-1, with D uncertain. V was shortened by 2 bases and J by 3 bases, with 5 bases between the two germline ends. The CDR3 length is 13 residues. CDR1 and CDR2 from the germline V gene are SGHNT and YENEEA. DNA of the CDR3: TGTGCCAGCAGCTTAAACTACTACAATGAGCAGTTCTTC. Translating gives CASSLNYYNEQFF. The full variable domain, with the rest looked up from reference TRBV11-3 and TRBJ2-1, is EAGVVQSPRYKIIEKKQPVAFWCNPISGHNTLYWYLQNLGQGPELLIRYENEEAVDDSQLPKDRFSAERLKGVDSTLKIQPAELGDSAVYLCASSLNYYNEQFFGPGTRLTVL.

J is TRBJ2-1 and V is TRBV27, with D perhaps TRBD2 (5 bases). CDR1 is MNHEY, CDR2 SMNVEV, per germline (reference sequence). V was cut by 6 bases and J by 4 bases, with 22 bases left in between. This CDR3 is built from 17 residues. As DNA, the CDR3 is TGTGCCAGCAGCTCACTCACCCTAGGACTCTCTTACAATGAGCAGTTCTTC. Translation: CASSSLTLGLSYNEQFF.

The CDR3 DNA reads as TGTGCCAGCAGCTTAAACGGGTACACTGAAGCTTTCTTT. Its protein is CASSLNGYTEAFF. The chain joins TRBV7-2 to TRBJ1-1; D ambiguous. From germline, CDR1 is SGHTA and CDR2 FQGNSA. V dropped 2 bases and J dropped 3 bases, with 7 bases sitting between them. This CDR3 region has 13 residues.

CDR3 region: CASTDGGPRGGYTF. In DNA, the CDR3 is TGTGCCAGCACCGACGGAGGACCCCGGGGTGGCTACACCTTC. This rearrangement joins TRBV27 to TRBJ1-2; D is ambiguous. The ends were cut back, 7 bases at V and 7 bases at J, with 19 bases in the middle. Germline CDR1 MNHEY, CDR2 SMNVEV (reference sequence). CDR3 length: 14 residues.

This clonotype was detected only a few times. The chain has TRBV6-6 and TRBJ1-5, with unresolved D. The V end lost 5 bases, the J end lost 2 bases, and 13 bases lay between the germline ends. This CDR3 is 15 amino acids long. Germline V lookup: CDR1 MNHNY, CDR2 SVGAGI (reference sequence). The CDR3 spells CASSVQRSGNQPQHF. The CDR3 DNA is TGTGCCAGCAGTGTACAGCGGAGCGGCAATCAGCCCCAGCATTTT.

The gene calls are TRBV6-2 or TRBV6-3 and TRBJ2-2; TRBD1 agrees at 11 bases. Germline assignment: CDR1 MNHEY and CDR2 SVGEGT. The ends lost 11 bases at V and 1 base at J; junction bases unmatched: 27. The CDR3 is 22 residues long. As DNA, the CDR3 is TGTGCCCGAATTTCGCACCCGGGTCCGGGACAGGGGGTTGGATTGAACACCGGGGAGCTGTTTTTT. It is translated as CARISHPGPGQGVGLNTGELFF.

This clonotype has ten or more counts. J is TRBJ2-3 and V is TRBV11-3; D possibly corresponds to TRBD2 (5 bases). The CDR3 contains 18 residues. Germline CDR1 reads SGHNT; CDR2 reads YENEEA. The ends were cut back, 3 bases at V and 3 bases at J, with 22 bases in the middle. The CDR3: CASSLGWRSGEDTDTQYF. CDR3 nucleotides: TGTGCCAGCAGCTTGGGATGGAGAAGCGGAGAAGATACAGATACGCAGTATTTT. Full variable domain (missing parts from reference TRBV11-3 and TRBJ2-3): EAGVVQSPRYKIIEKKQPVAFWCNPISGHNTLYWYLQNLGQGPELLIRYENEEAVDDSQLPKDRFSAERLKGVDSTLKIQPAELGDSAVYLCASSLGWRSGEDTDTQYFGPGTRLTVL.

This clonotype was observed a handful of times. The V gene is TRBV6-2 or TRBV6-3, the J gene TRBJ2-1; D uncertain. This CDR3 has 14 residues. Per the germline V gene, CDR1 is MNHEY and CDR2 is SVGEGT. V dropped 0 bases and J dropped 7 bases, with 10 bases sitting between them. In nucleotides, the CDR3 is TGTGCCAGCAGTTACTCCCTTCTGGGGAATGAGCAGTTCTTC. This sequence encodes CASSYSLLGNEQFF.

The chain uses TRBV11-2 and TRBJ2-1, with D hard to call. Trimming took 5 bases from V and 2 from J, leaving 4 bases between them. Germline lookup yields CDR1 SGHAT and CDR2 FQNNGV. The CDR3 sequence is 12 residues long. CDR3 residues: CASSRAYNEQFF. In DNA form, the CDR3 reads TGTGCCAGCAGCCGAGCCTACAATGAGCAGTTCTTC.

This sequence joins TRBV20-1 and TRBJ2-5, with 8 bases matching TRBD2. Losses at the gene ends were 4 bases for V and 4 bases for J; bases not matched to a gene: 8. CDR3 length: 14 amino acids. CDR1 is DFQATT, CDR2 SNEGSKA, per germline (reference sequence). The CDR3 loop is CSAIGAGVLETQYF. DNA for the CDR3: TGCAGTGCTATCGGAGCGGGGGTTCTAGAGACCCAGTACTTC.

Concerning this clonotype: This clone may be a read error of a much larger clone one base away. The conserved final phenylalanine or tryptophan is absent from the CDR3, which likely points to a read error. This chain links TRBV7-8 with TRBJ1-4, with a tentative D call TRBD1 (6 bases). From germline, CDR1 is SGHVS and CDR2 FQNEAQ. The V end was cut by 1 base, the J end by 7 bases, with 16 bases between. The CDR3 has 16 residues. As DNA, the CDR3 is TGTGCCAGCAGCTTAGATTACGGGGGCGGTTTTGAAAAACTGTTTTCT. Protein sequence: CASSLDYGGGFEKLFS.

This clonotype was observed at least ten times. J is TRBJ2-3 and V is TRBV28; a weak D match, TRBD2 (5 bases). This CDR3 has 17 residues. Looked up from germline, CDR1 is MDHEN and CDR2 is SYDVKM. Trimming pared 5 bases from V and 6 bases from J, leaving 24 bases between. This CDR3 reads CASSTPTGNHNSDTQYF. The CDR3 region has the DNA TGTGCCAGCAGTACCCCCACCGGGAACCACAACAGTGATACGCAGTATTTT.

The table lists this clonotype with a few counts. The chain is built from TRBV7-2 and TRBJ1-5; D call uncertain. Deletions cut 1 base from V and 1 base from J, with 11 bases between. The V gene's germline CDR1 is SGHTA and CDR2 FQGNSA. This CDR3 has 16 amino acids. The CDR3 DNA is TGTGCCAGCAGCTTAGTAGGTGGTGTCAGCAATCAGCCCCAGCATTTT. This sequence encodes CASSLVGGVSNQPQHF.

CDR3 sequence: CASSQVAGYTGELFF. As DNA, the CDR3 is TGCGCCAGCAGCCAAGTAGCCGGTTACACCGGGGAGCTGTTTTTT. J is TRBJ2-2 and V is TRBV4-1, with D unresolved. Between the trimmed V and J ends, which lost 1 base and 3 bases, there was a span of 9 bases. The CDR3 consists of 15 residues. In germline, CDR1 is MGHRA, CDR2 YSYEKL.

The CDR3 bases are TGTGCCAGCAGTTTTGGGGGTTTAGATGAGCAGTTCTTC. As protein: CASSFGGLDEQFF. This chain links TRBV12-3 or TRBV12-4 with TRBJ2-1; D might be TRBD1 or TRBD2, each matching 5 bases. V dropped 3 bases and J dropped 8 bases, with 11 bases sitting between them. There are 13 residues in the CDR3.

This clonotype was counted between two and nine times. This chain uses TRBV27 with TRBJ2-1; tentative D call: TRBD1 (5 bases). Per germline, CDR1 MNHEY and CDR2 SMNVEV (reference sequence). The CDR3 is made up of 15 amino acids. V was trimmed by 3 bases and J by 0 bases, leaving 9 bases between them. This CDR3 is CASSFGQSSYNEQFF. CDR3 DNA: TGTGCCAGCAGTTTCGGACAAAGCTCCTACAATGAGCAGTTCTTC.

This clonotype was detected ten times or more. The chain is built from TRBV7-3 and TRBJ2-1; 8 positions agree with TRBD2. Trimming cost V 5 bases and J 7 bases; bases outside gene matches: 13. Per germline, CDR1 SGHTA and CDR2 FQGTGA. This CDR3 comprises 16 residues. CDR3 DNA: TGTGCCAGCAGCGCGATCGGGGGGGCCAGAGGGAATGAGCAGTTCTTC. Encoded protein: CASSAIGGARGNEQFF.

In its sample, this clonotype was seen a few times. CDR3 residues: CASSQDWSIGTSGNNEQFF. Here the CDR3 DNA reads TGCGCCAGCAGCCAAGATTGGAGTATCGGGACTAGCGGAAACAATGAGCAGTTCTTC. The chain combines TRBV4-3 with TRBJ2-1, with 11 nucleotides matching TRBD2. Unmatched junction bases numbered 12, after V lost 0 bases and J lost 5 bases. CDR1 and CDR2 (germline): LGHNA, YSLEER. The CDR3 sequence is 19 residues long.

This clonotype appeared a single time. Germline and junction disagree at one end, which may indicate a read error. This CDR3 reads CASSLAADEKLF. CDR3 in DNA: TGTGCCAGCAGCTTAGCCGCGGATGAAAAACTGTTT. The V call is TRBV7-6, the J call TRBJ1-4; no firm D call. CDR3 length: 12 residues. CDR1 is SGHVS, CDR2 FNYEAQ, per germline.

This chain uses TRBV2 with TRBJ1-5; D is perhaps TRBD1 (6 bases). Trimming left V 6 bases short and J 1 base short, with 19 bases between. The V gene's germline CDR1 is SNHLY and CDR2 FYNNEI. CDR3 length equals 17 residues. The CDR3 nucleotides read TGTGCCAGCAGCTCTCGTGGGGGGCTCGGGAGCAATCAGCCCCAGCATTTT. Translated: CASSSRGGLGSNQPQHF.

V is TRBV5-4 and J is TRBJ2-7; tentatively, D is TRBD1 or TRBD2 (5 bases each). V lost 0 bases, J lost 3 bases, and 13 bases lay in between. This CDR3 region has 15 residues. Germline V gene data show CDR1 as SGHNT and CDR2 as YYREEE (reference sequence). Here the CDR3 DNA reads TGTGCCAGCAGCTTGGTAGGGGAGCCAGGCTACGAGCAGTACTTC. As protein: CASSLVGEPGYEQYF. Full variable domain (rest looked up from reference TRBV5-4 and TRBJ2-7): ETGVTQSPTHLIKTRGQQVTLRCSSQSGHNTVSWYQQALGQGPQFIFQYYREEENGRGNFPPRFSGLQFPNYSSELNVNALELDDSALYLCASSLVGEPGYEQYFGPGTRLTVT.

This clonotype was seen repeatedly, ten times or more. This chain joins TRBV7-2 and TRBJ2-7, with D perhaps matching TRBD1 or TRBD2 (5 bases each). V was shortened by 5 bases and J by 7 bases, with 18 bases between the two germline ends. CDR1 and CDR2 (germline): SGHTA, FQGNSA. CDR3 size: 14 residues. The CDR3 reads CASSPGRLPGEQYV. The CDR3 DNA reads TGTGCCAGCAGCCCGGGACGCCTGCCGGGGGAGCAGTACGTC.